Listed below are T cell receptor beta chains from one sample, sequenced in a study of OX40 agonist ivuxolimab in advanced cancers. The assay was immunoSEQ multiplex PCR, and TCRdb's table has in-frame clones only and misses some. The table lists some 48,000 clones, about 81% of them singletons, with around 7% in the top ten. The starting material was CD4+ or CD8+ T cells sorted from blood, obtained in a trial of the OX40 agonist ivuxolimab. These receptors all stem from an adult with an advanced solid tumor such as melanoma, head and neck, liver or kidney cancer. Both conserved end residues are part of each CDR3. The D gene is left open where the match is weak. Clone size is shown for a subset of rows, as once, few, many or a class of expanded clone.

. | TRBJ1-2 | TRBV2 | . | TGTGCCAGCAGTGAAGGTCTGGGTAGGACCTTC | CASSEGLGRTF
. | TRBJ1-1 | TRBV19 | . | TGTGCCAGTAGTATGATAAATTTTGGGGGGAACACTGAAGCTTTCTTT | CASSMINFGGNTEAFF
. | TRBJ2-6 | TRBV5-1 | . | TGCGCCAGCAGCTCGCAGACAGGCTCTGGGGCCAACGTCCTGACTTTC | CASSSQTGSGANVLTF
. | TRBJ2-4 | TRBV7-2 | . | TGTGCCAGCAGCTTTTATAGGGAGTCAAACATTCAGTACTTC | CASSFYRESNIQYF
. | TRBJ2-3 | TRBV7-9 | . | TGTGCCAGCAGCTTAGGGGCACGGCAAGATACGCAGTATTTT | CASSLGARQDTQYF
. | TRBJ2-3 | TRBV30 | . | TGTGCCTGGGGGACATCTATGTGGACAGATACGCAGTATTTT | CAWGTSMWTDTQYF
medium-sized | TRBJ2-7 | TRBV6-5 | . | TGTGCCAGCAGTCCCTATTCCCAAGGGTCCTACGAGCAGTACTTC | CASSPYSQGSYEQYF
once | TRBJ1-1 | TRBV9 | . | TGTGCCAGCAGCGGGGACGTCTTGAACACTGAAGCTTTCTTT | CASSGDVLNTEAFF
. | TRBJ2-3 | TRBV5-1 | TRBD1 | TGCGCCAGCAGCCTACGGACAGGGGGCGGAACAGATACGCAGTATTTT | CASSLRTGGGTDTQYF
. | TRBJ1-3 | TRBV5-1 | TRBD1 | TGCGCCAGCAGCCCGGGACAGAGCTCTGGAAACACCATATATTTT | CASSPGQSSGNTIYF
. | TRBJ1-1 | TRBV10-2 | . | TGCGCCAGCAGTGATCAGGGGAAGGCTTTCTTT | CASSDQGKAFF